This T cell receptor beta chain was observed in a study of human T cells and chemical hapten exposure. In the study overall: On the upper back, patch tests were applied with 0.01% DPC and read at 6 days.

The time point denotes: patch test 1, 2 weeks after DPC sensitization. Treatment defined: therapeutic diphenylcyclopropenone sensitization with weekly scalp DPC. This clonotype was observed at least ten times. Its specificity is not known. Whole-study findings and limits: There was alopecia in the donors, so their immune response may differ from that of healthy people. Patch test score was positively correlated with the counts of PT1 expanded TCRs.

Authors' processing steps: TCR counts had a median of approximately 96,000 per sample and spanned roughly 20,000 to 750,000. One entry per CDR3 protein, called by TCRdb with MiXCR from the RACE reads. TCRdb's processing, not the authors', yielded these V and J calls. The repertoire holds tens of thousands of distinct CDR3 sequences, with approximately 8% as singletons. V shed 4 bases and J shed 5 bases, with 15 bases lying between them. The CDR3 is made up of 14 amino acids. Germline values: CDR1 SGHRS, CDR2 YFSETQ. The sequencing here drew on whole blood, taken in connection with sensitization to the hapten diphenylcyclopropenone (DPC). The TCR comes from a woman younger than 45 with alopecia areata. Some clones in this sample may be carry-over from other donors' samples. The chain has TRBV5-1 and TRBJ1-1, with a weak D call TRBD1 (5 bases). DNA of the CDR3: TGCGCCAGCAGCGTTCAGGGAGGGAGAACTGAAGCTTTCTTT. Translation: CASSVQGGRTEAFF.